This TCR beta chain was sequenced in a study of human T cells and chemical hapten exposure. Study-level background: Cases of alopecia areata, totalis or universalis occurred in a predominantly female patient group. General observations from the study: Healthy individuals' immune responses may differ from those of donors, who had alopecia. The study found that PT1 expanded TCR counts correlated positively with patch test score.

TCRdb reprocessed the RACE reads via MiXCR and lists one record per CDR3 protein. The repertoire consists of 100,000 to 150,000 distinct CDR3 sequences, with around 10% occurring once and the leading ten covering more than 2%. Germline V lookup: CDR1 SQVTM, CDR2 ANQGSEA. This CDR3 has 12 amino acids. Trimming left V 3 bases short and J 5 bases short, with 7 bases between. Time point meaning: patch test 3, about 24 weeks after DPC sensitization. Specified treatment: therapeutic diphenylcyclopropenone sensitization with weekly scalp DPC. Of note for this clonotype: Its antigen is still unknown.

The clonotype was recovered from a woman in her forties or fifties with alopecia areata. Some clones in this sample may be carry-over from other donors' samples. This sample comprised whole blood, obtained in connection with sensitization to the hapten diphenylcyclopropenone (DPC). This rearrangement joins TRBV29-1 to TRBJ1-4; D unclear. CDR3 DNA sequence: TGCAGCGTTGAGACGGGGAATGAAAAACTGTTTTTT. This encodes CSVETGNEKLFF.